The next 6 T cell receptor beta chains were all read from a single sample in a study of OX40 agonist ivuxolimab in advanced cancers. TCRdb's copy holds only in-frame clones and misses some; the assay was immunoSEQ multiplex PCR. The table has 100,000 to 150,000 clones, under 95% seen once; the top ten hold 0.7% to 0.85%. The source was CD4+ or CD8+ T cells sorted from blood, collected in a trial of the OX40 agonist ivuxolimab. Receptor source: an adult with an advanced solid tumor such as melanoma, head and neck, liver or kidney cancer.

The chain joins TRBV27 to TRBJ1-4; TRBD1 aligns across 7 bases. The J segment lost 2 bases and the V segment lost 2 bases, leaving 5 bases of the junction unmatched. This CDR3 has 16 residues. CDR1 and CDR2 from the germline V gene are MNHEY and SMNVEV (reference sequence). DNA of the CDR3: TGTGCCAGCAGTTTAAACGGACAGGCGACTAATGAAAAACTGTTTTTT. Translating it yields CASSLNGQATNEKLFF.

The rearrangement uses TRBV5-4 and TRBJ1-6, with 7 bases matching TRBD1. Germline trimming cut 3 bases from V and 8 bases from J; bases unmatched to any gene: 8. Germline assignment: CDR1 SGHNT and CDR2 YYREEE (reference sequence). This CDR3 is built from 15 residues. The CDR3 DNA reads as TGTGCCAGCAGCTCCGGGACAGATCCGTATTCACCCCTCCACTTT. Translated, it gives CASSSGTDPYSPLHF.

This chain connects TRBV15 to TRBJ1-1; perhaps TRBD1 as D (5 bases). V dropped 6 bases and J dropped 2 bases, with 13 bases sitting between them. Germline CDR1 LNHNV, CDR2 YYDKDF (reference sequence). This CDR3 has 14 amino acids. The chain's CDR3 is CATRQGKVNTEAFF. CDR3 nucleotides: TGTGCCACCAGGCAGGGAAAGGTCAACACTGAAGCTTTCTTT.

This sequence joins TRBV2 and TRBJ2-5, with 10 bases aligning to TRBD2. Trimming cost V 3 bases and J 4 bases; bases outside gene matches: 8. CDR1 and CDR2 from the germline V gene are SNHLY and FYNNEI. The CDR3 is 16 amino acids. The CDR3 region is CASSDSLAGARETQYF. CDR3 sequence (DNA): TGTGCCAGCAGTGACAGCCTAGCGGGAGCGAGAGAGACCCAGTACTTC.

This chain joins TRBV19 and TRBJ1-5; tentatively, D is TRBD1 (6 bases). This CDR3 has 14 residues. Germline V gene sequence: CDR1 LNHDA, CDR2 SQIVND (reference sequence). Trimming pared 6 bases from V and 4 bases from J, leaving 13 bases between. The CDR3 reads CASRDNRVNQPQHF. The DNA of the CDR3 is TGTGCCAGTAGGGATAACAGGGTAAATCAGCCCCAGCATTTT.

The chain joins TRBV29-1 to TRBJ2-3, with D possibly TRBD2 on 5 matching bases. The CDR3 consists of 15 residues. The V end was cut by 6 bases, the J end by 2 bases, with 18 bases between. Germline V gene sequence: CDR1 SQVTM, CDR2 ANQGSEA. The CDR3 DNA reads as TGCAGCGTGATTAGAGCGGTCCCTAACACAGATACGCAGTATTTT. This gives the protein CSVIRAVPNTDTQYF.